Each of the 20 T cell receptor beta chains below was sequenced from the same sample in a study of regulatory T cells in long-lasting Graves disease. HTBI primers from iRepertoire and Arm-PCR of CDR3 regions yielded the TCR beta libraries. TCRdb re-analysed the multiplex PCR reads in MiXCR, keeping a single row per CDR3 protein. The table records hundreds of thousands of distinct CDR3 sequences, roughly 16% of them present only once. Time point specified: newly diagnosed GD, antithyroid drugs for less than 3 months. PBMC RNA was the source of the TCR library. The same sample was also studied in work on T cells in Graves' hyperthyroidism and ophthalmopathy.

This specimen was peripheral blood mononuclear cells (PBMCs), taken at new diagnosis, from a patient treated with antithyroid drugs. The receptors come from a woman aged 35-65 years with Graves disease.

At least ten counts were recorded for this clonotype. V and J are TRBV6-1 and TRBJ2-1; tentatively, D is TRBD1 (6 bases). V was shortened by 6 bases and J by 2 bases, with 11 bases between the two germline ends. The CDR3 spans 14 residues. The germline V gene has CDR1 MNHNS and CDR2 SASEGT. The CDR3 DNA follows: TGTGCCAGCAGCGACAGGCCTACCTACAATGAGCAGTTCTTC. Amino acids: CASSDRPTYNEQFF.

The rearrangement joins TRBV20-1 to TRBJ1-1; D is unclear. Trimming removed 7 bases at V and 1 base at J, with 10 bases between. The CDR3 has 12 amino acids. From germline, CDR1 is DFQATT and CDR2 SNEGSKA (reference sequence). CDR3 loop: CSVSHQNTEAFF. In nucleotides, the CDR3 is TGCAGTGTTTCTCACCAGAACACTGAAGCTTTCTTT.

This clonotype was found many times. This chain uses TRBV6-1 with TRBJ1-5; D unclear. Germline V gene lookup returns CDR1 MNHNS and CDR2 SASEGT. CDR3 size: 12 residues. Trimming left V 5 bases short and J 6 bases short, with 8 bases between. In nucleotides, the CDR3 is TGTGCCAGCAGTAACGTCGGTCAGCCCCAGCATTTT. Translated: CASSNVGQPQHF.

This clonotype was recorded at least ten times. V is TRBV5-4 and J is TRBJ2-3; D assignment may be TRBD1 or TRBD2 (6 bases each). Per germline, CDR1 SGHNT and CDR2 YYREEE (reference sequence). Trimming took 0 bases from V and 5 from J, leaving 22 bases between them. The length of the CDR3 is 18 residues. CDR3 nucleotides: TGTGCCAGCAGCTTGGCCATTAGGAGGGGGAGTGCCGGAGATACGCAGTATTTT. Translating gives CASSLAIRRGSAGDTQYF.

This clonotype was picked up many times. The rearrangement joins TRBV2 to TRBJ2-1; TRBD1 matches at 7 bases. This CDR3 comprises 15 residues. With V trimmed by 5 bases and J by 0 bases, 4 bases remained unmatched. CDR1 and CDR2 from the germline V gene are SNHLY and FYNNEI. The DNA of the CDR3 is TGTGCCAGCAGTTTCAGGGGGAGCTCCTACAATGAGCAGTTCTTC. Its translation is CASSFRGSSYNEQFF.

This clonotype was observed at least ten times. The CDR3, as DNA: TGCAGCGTCGGGGACAGGGGTGGCACTGAAGCTTTCTTT. It translates to CSVGDRGGTEAFF. The chain links TRBV29-1 to TRBJ1-1; 10 bases are a match to TRBD1. After removal of 6 bases from V and 4 bases from J, the junction contained 5 bases not matched to a gene. This CDR3 is 13 amino acids long. CDR1 is SQVTM and CDR2 is ANQGSEA in the germline V gene.

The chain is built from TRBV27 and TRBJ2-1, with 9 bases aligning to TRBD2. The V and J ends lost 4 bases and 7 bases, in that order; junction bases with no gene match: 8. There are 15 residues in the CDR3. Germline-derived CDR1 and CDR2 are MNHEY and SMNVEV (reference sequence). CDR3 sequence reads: CASSWSGGGANEQFF. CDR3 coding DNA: TGTGCCAGCAGTTGGAGTGGCGGGGGGGCTAATGAGCAGTTCTTC.

This CDR3 is CASAHYSNQPQHF. For the CDR3, the DNA is TGTGCCAGTGCTCACTATAGCAATCAGCCCCAGCATTTT. The V and J genes are TRBV19 and TRBJ1-5; D not certain. The CDR3 length is 13 residues. Germline loops: CDR1 LNHDA, CDR2 SQIVND (reference sequence). V was trimmed by 8 bases and J by 0 bases, leaving 8 bases between them.

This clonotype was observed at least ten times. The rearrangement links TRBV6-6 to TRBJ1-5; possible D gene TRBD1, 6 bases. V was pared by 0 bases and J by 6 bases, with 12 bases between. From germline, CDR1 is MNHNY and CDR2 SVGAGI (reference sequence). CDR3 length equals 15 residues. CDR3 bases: TGTGCCAGCAGTTACTCGGGGGGGGCAGGTCAGCCCCAGCATTTT. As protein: CASSYSGGAGQPQHF.

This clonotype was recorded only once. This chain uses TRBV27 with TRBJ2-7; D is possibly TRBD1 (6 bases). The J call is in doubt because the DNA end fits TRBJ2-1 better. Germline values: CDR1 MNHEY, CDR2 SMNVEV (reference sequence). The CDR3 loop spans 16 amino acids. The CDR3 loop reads CASSLGAGATYNEQFF. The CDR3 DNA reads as TGTGCCAGCAGTTTAGGGGCAGGGGCAACCTACAATGAGCAGTTCTTC.

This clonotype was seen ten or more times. The CDR3, as DNA: TGTGCCAGCAGCCAAAGGGGGTCAGGGAATGAGCAGTTCTTC. Translated, it gives CASSQRGSGNEQFF. V and J are TRBV3-1 and TRBJ2-1; D is possibly TRBD1 (6 bases). There are 14 residues in the CDR3. V dropped 2 bases and J dropped 7 bases, with 12 bases sitting between them. The germline V gene has CDR1 LGHDT and CDR2 YNNKEL (reference sequence).

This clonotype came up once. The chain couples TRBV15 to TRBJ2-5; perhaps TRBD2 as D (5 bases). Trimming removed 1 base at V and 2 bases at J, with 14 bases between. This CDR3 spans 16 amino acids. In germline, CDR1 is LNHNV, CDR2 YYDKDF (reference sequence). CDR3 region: CATSRGAADLQETQYF. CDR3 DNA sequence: TGTGCCACCAGCAGAGGAGCGGCGGACTTACAAGAGACCCAGTACTTC.

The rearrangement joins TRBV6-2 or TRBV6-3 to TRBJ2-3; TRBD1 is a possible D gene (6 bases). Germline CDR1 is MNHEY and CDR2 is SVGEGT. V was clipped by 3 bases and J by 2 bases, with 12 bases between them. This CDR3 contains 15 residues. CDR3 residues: CASSYSQGLTDTQYF. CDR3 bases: TGTGCCAGCAGTTATTCCCAGGGGCTCACAGATACGCAGTATTTT.

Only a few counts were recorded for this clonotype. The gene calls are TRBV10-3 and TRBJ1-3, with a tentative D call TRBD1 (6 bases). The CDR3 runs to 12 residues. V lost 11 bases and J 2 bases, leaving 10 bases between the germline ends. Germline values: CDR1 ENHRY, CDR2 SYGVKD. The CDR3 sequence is CAAGQPGNTIYF. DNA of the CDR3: TGTGCCGCGGGACAACCTGGAAACACCATATATTTT.

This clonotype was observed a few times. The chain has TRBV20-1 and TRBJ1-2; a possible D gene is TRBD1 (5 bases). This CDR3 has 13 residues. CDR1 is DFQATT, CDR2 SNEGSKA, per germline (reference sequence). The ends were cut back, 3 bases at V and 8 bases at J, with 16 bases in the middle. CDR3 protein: CSASMGPTRGYTF. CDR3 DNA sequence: TGCAGTGCTAGTATGGGACCGACTAGGGGCTACACCTTC.

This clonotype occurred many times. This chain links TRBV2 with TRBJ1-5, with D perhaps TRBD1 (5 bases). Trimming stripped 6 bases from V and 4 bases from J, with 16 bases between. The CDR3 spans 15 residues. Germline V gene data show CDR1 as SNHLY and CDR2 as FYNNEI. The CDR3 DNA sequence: TGTGCCAGCAGCACGGGGACCGGGGAAAATCAGCCCCAGCATTTT. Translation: CASSTGTGENQPQHF.

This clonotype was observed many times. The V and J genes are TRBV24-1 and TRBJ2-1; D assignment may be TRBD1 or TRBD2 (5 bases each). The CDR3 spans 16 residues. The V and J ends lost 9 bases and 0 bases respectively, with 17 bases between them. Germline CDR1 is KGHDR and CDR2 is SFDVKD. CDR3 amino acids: CATGDLEGGSYNEQFF. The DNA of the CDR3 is TGTGCCACCGGGGACCTAGAGGGCGGCTCCTACAATGAGCAGTTCTTC.

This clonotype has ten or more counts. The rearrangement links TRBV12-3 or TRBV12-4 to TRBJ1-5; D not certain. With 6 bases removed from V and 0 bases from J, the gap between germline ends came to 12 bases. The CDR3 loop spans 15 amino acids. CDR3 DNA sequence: TGTGCCAGCAGGCGGACTGATCATAGCAATCAGCCCCAGCATTTT. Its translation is CASRRTDHSNQPQHF.

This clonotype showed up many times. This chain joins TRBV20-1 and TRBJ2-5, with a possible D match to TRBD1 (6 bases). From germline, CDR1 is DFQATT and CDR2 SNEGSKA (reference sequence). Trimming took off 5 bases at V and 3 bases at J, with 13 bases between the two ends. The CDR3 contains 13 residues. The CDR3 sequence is CSALPGAEETQYF. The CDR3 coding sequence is TGCAGTGCTCTCCCAGGGGCTGAAGAGACCCAGTACTTC.

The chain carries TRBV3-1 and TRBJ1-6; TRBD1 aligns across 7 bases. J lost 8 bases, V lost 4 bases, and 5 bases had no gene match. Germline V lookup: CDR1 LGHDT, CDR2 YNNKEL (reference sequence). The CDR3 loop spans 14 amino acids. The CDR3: CASSRTGPYSPLHF. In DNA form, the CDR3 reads TGTGCCAGCAGCCGGACAGGCCCCTATTCACCCCTCCACTTT.